These T cell receptor beta chains were read from a single sample in a study of brain T cells in children with intractable seizures. Generated by immunoSEQ multiplex PCR, the TCRdb table keeps only in-frame clones and is missing some. The sample contains about 340,000 clones, roughly 92% of which appear only once. Here the sequenced sample was peripheral blood, taken less than 6 months after surgery. The receptors were sampled from a boy in the first two years of life with tuberous sclerosis and intractable seizures. Both conserved end residues are part of each CDR3. Fields, in order: clone size, V gene, J gene, CDR3 length, D gene, CDR3 protein, CDR3 DNA. A D gene is named only where the DNA matches it firmly. Clone size, where shown, is once, few, many, or a class for clones that have expanded.

.,TRBV27,TRBJ2-1,15,.,CASSLLGISYNEQFF,TGTGCCAGCAGTTTATTGGGGATCTCATACAATGAGCAGTTCTTC
.,TRBV5-4,TRBJ2-7,15,.,CASSLGGSIPYEQYF,TGTGCCAGCAGCTTGGGAGGGAGTATTCCCTACGAGCAGTACTTC
.,TRBV9,TRBJ2-5,17,TRBD1,CASSEGLWDRGQETQYF,TGTGCCAGCAGCGAGGGGTTGTGGGACAGGGGGCAAGAGACCCAGTACTTC
.,TRBV2,TRBJ1-2,13,TRBD1,CASSRDSFNGYTF,TGTGCCAGCAGTCGGGACAGTTTCAATGGCTACACCTTC
once,TRBV11-2,TRBJ2-7,15,TRBD2,CASSLDGRAVNEQYF,TGTGCCAGCAGCTTAGACGGGAGGGCCGTAAACGAGCAGTACTTC
.,TRBV3-1/TRBV3-2,TRBJ2-7,14,TRBD1,CASSPGTGPYEQYF,TGTGCCAGCAGCCCCGGGACAGGACCCTACGAGCAGTACTTC
.,TRBV2,TRBJ2-2,15,.,CASSLDLINTGELFF,TGTGCCAGCAGCCTCGACCTTATAAACACCGGGGAGCTGTTTTTT
.,TRBV14,TRBJ1-1,15,.,CASSHPGGTNTEAFF,TGTGCCAGCAGCCATCCGGGGGGAACGAACACTGAAGCTTTCTTT
.,TRBV5-1,TRBJ2-3,15,.,CASSSSSVSTDTQYF,TGCGCCAGCAGCTCGTCTAGCGTAAGCACAGATACGCAGTATTTT
.,TRBV15,TRBJ2-7,14,.,CATSRESATYEQYF,TGTGCCACCAGCAGAGAAAGTGCCACCTACGAGCAGTACTTC
.,TRBV10-1,TRBJ2-1,15,TRBD2,CASSETSGSRDEQFF,TGCGCCAGCAGTGAGACTAGCGGGAGTAGAGATGAGCAGTTCTTC
medium-sized,TRBV6-1,TRBJ2-3,14,.,CASSDGVTADTQYF,TGTGCCAGCAGTGACGGGGTGACGGCAGATACGCAGTATTTT
.,TRBV5-1,TRBJ2-7,14,.,CASSPTGPGYEQYF,TGCGCCAGCAGCCCGACGGGCCCCGGCTACGAGCAGTACTTC
.,TRBV12-3/TRBV12-4,TRBJ2-1,13,.,CASSSTRGDEQFF,TGTGCCAGCAGTTCGACCCGAGGGGATGAGCAGTTCTTC
.,TRBV7-9,TRBJ2-1,16,.,CASSLVPRASYNEQFF,TGTGCCAGCAGCTTAGTTCCCCGGGCCTCCTACAATGAGCAGTTCTTC
.,TRBV10-1,TRBJ2-1,16,TRBD2,CASSALAGAGENEQFF,TGCGCCAGCAGCGCCTTAGCGGGAGCTGGGGAAAATGAGCAGTTCTTC
.,TRBV5-5,TRBJ2-1,14,TRBD1,CASSLGTGSNEQFF,TGTGCCAGCAGCTTAGGGACAGGGAGTAATGAGCAGTTCTTC
once,TRBV7-2,TRBJ1-5,15,.,CASSLAGVSNQPQHF,TGTGCCAGCAGCTTAGCGGGAGTGAGCAATCAGCCCCAGCATTTT
.,TRBV7-2,TRBJ1-6,17,.,CASSLDVAWGRESPLHF,TGTGCCAGCAGCTTAGATGTGGCATGGGGGCGGGAGTCACCCCTCCACTTT
.,TRBV28,TRBJ1-6,16,TRBD1,CASTRKMGQRSSPLHF,TGTGCCAGCACCAGGAAAATGGGACAGCGGAGTTCACCCCTCCACTTT
.,TRBV3-1/TRBV3-2,TRBJ2-3,15,.,CASSPPGTSTDTQYF,TGTGCCAGCAGCCCCCCAGGGACATCCACAGATACGCAGTATTTT
.,TRBV29-1,TRBJ1-2,14,TRBD1,CSVSSDRGNYGYTF,TGCAGCGTCTCCTCAGACAGGGGCAACTATGGCTACACCTTC
.,TRBV5-8,TRBJ1-4,16,.,CASSLHSTATNEKLFF,TGTGCCAGCAGCTTGCATAGTACGGCAACTAATGAAAAACTGTTTTTT
.,TRBV6-5,TRBJ2-7,13,.,CATRETPTYEQYF,TGTGCCACCCGGGAGACTCCCACCTACGAGCAGTACTTC
few,TRBV7-3,TRBJ1-5,13,.,CASSLFPNQPQHF,TGTGCCAGCAGCTTATTCCCGAATCAGCCCCAGCATTTT
.,TRBV30,TRBJ1-1,13,TRBD1,CAWSVLDRTEAFF,TGTGCCTGGAGTGTACTGGACAGGACTGAAGCTTTCTTT
.,TRBV29-1,TRBJ1-4,13,TRBD1,CSVVQGAGEKLFF,TGCAGCGTAGTTCAGGGGGCTGGTGAAAAACTGTTTTTT
.,TRBV10-3,TRBJ2-7,17,TRBD2,CAISPGTSGAHLREQYF,TGTGCCATCAGTCCGGGGACTAGCGGGGCCCACTTGCGAGAGCAGTACTTC
.,TRBV19,TRBJ2-2,16,TRBD1,CASSKDRVGNTGELFF,TGTGCCAGTAGTAAGGACAGGGTGGGGAACACCGGGGAGCTGTTTTTT
.,TRBV2,TRBJ2-1,17,TRBD2,CASSILVGASGRNEQFF,TGTGCCAGCAGCATTCTCGTCGGGGCTAGCGGGAGGAATGAGCAGTTCTTC
.,TRBV4-2,TRBJ2-7,19,TRBD2,CASSQDRGRSAGGAYEQYF,TGTGCCAGCAGCCAAGACCGGGGACGGTCGGCGGGAGGAGCCTACGAGCAGTACTTC
.,TRBV3-1/TRBV3-2,TRBJ2-5,15,TRBD2,CASSQRAGRPGTQYF,TGTGCCAGCAGCCAACGAGCGGGACGCCCGGGGACCCAGTACTTC
.,TRBV23-1,TRBJ1-2,14,.,CASSQSSGQQGYTF,TGCGCCAGCAGTCAATCGTCCGGACAACAGGGCTACACCTTC
.,TRBV27,TRBJ1-3,13,.,CASRQYSGNTIYF,TGTGCCAGCAGACAGTACTCTGGAAACACCATATATTTT
.,TRBV7-2,TRBJ2-4,14,.,CASSLGAVKNIQYF,TGTGCCAGCAGCCTGGGGGCAGTAAAAAACATTCAGTACTTC
.,TRBV15,TRBJ1-1,15,TRBD1,CATSRRGQGDTEAFF,TGTGCCACCAGCAGACGCGGACAGGGGGACACTGAAGCTTTCTTT
.,TRBV10-2,TRBJ1-1,13,TRBD1,CASSSRQGSEAFF,TGCGCCAGCAGTTCCAGACAGGGGAGTGAAGCTTTCTTT
.,TRBV2,TRBJ1-2,12,.,CASNGGYYGYTF,TGTGCCAGCAATGGGGGCTACTATGGCTACACCTTC
.,TRBV5-1,TRBJ2-1,16,.,CASSLWPYLRGPPGFF,TGCGCCAGCAGCTTGTGGCCGTACTTGCGGGGGCCCCCTGGATTCTTC
.,TRBV21-1,TRBJ2-1,20,.,CASSKEGSIRGMSSYNEQFF,TGTGCCAGCAGCAAAGAGGGGAGTATTAGGGGGATGAGCTCCTACAATGAGCAGTTCTTC
.,TRBV21-1,TRBJ2-2,11,.,CARDGTGELFF,TGTGCCAGGGACGGTACCGGGGAGCTGTTTTTT
.,TRBV7-6,TRBJ1-6,13,.,CASSSTGTSPLHF,TGTGCCAGCAGCTCCACCGGGACCTCACCCCTCCACTTT
.,TRBV29-1,TRBJ2-7,11,.,CSVEDKYEQYF,TGCAGCGTTGAGGACAAATACGAGCAGTACTTC
.,TRBV20-1,TRBJ2-7,13,TRBD1,CSASVRGWYEQYF,TGCAGTGCTAGTGTCAGGGGGTGGTACGAGCAGTACTTC
.,TRBV7-3,TRBJ2-1,14,TRBD2,CASSLTSGIGEQFF,TGTGCCAGCAGCTTAACTAGCGGGATTGGTGAGCAGTTCTTC
.,TRBV5-5,TRBJ1-5,17,.,CASSLEFMGSSNQPQHF,TGTGCCAGCAGCTTGGAATTTATGGGCAGTAGCAATCAGCCCCAGCATTTT
.,TRBV7-9,TRBJ1-3,17,TRBD1,CASQIVEGALSGNTIYF,TGTGCCTCACAAATTGTGGAGGGGGCCCTTTCTGGAAACACCATATATTTT
.,TRBV4-2,TRBJ2-6,15,.,CASSQVGSGANVLTF,TGTGCCAGCAGCCAAGTGGGATCTGGGGCCAACGTCCTGACTTTC
.,TRBV19,TRBJ2-1,15,TRBD1,CASSMTGFTYNEQFF,TGTGCCAGTAGTATGACAGGGTTTACCTACAATGAGCAGTTCTTC
once,TRBV21-1,TRBJ1-1,15,.,CASSKKSGANTEAFF,TGTGCCAGCAGCAAGAAATCAGGAGCGAACACTGAAGCTTTCTTT
.,TRBV13,TRBJ2-4,17,.,CASSNRRSPAQVNIQYF,TGTGCCAGCAGCAACAGACGAAGCCCAGCCCAAGTAAACATTCAGTACTTC
.,TRBV5-1,TRBJ2-1,15,.,CASSFEWTAYNEQFF,TGCGCCAGCAGCTTTGAGTGGACAGCATACAATGAGCAGTTCTTC
.,TRBV25-1,TRBJ1-5,15,TRBD1,CASQSGGKSNQPQHF,TGTGCCAGTCAATCAGGGGGTAAAAGCAATCAGCCCCAGCATTTT
.,TRBV11-3,TRBJ1-1,14,.,CASSLGQANTEAFF,TGTGCCAGCAGCTTAGGTCAGGCCAACACTGAAGCTTTCTTT
.,TRBV7-3,TRBJ2-2,19,TRBD2,CASSFRPRFAGGLFGELFF,TGTGCCAGCAGCTTTCGACCTAGATTCGCGGGAGGCCTGTTCGGGGAGCTGTTTTTT